What follows describes a single T cell receptor (beta chain). Its antigen remains unknown. Per the germline V gene, CDR1 is MNHEY and CDR2 is SVGAGI. V lost 5 bases, J lost 7 bases, and 6 bases stayed unmatched. This CDR3 is built from 14 residues. The sample comes from a study of cytomegalovirus exposure and HLA in healthy donors. Notes on the study in general: Subsequent analysis of the 120 or so validation repertoires found a tendency for first-cohort TCR clusters to co-occur. The authors confirmed in vitro that a few CMV-associated chains were specific for CMV antigens.

Generated by immunoSEQ multiplex PCR, the TCRdb table keeps only in-frame clones and is missing some. The sample holds approximately 46,000 clones; approximately 93% are singletons and the top ten take over 2%. The clonotype was recovered from a woman younger than 35 in good health and CMV-seronegative. Sequenced: PBMCs. The chain is built from TRBV6-5 and TRBJ1-1; 11 nucleotides agree with TRBD1. CDR3 DNA sequence: TGTGCCAGCAGTCGGGACAGGGGGAGTGGTGAAGCTTTCTTT. Amino acids: CASSRDRGSGEAFF.